The next 26 T cell receptor beta chains were all read from a single sample in a study of cytomegalovirus exposure and HLA in healthy donors. Researchers ran the PCR with 60 Vbeta and 13 Jbeta primers. Measured with immunoSEQ multiplex PCR; TCRdb has only the in-frame clones, and not every one. The table lists about 150,000 clones, roughly 82% of them singletons. The sequencing sample was made of PBMCs. The source of these receptors is a woman between 50 and 59 years old in good health and CMV-seropositive.

The DNA for the CDR3 is TGTGCCAGCAGCTCGGCTGGGGGCAGGGGCGAGCAGTACTTC. This sequence encodes CASSSAGGRGEQYF. This sequence joins TRBV7-9 and TRBJ2-7, with a possible D match to TRBD1 (6 bases). The CDR3 extends over 14 amino acids. Trimming pared 4 bases from V and 6 bases from J, leaving 16 bases between. Germline loops: CDR1 SEHNR, CDR2 FQNEAQ (reference sequence).

J is TRBJ2-2 and V is TRBV7-9, with TRBD1 as a possible D gene (6 bases). The germline V and J ends were trimmed by 6 bases and 1 base, with 15 bases remaining between them. The CDR3 length is 16 residues. CDR1 is SEHNR, CDR2 FQNEAQ, per germline (reference sequence). The CDR3 nucleotides read TGTGCCAGCAGGGACCCGACAGGAGTGAACACCGGGGAGCTGTTTTTT. It encodes CASRDPTGVNTGELFF. The complete variable domain, with remaining parts taken from reference TRBV7-9 and TRBJ2-2, reads DTGVSQNPRHKITKRGQNVTFRCDPISEHNRLYWYRQTLGQGPEFLTYFQNEAQLEKSRLLSDRFSAERPKGSFSTLEIQRTEQGDSAMYLCASRDPTGVNTGELFFGEGSRLTVL.

The V and J genes are TRBV2 and TRBJ2-1, with 7 bases aligning to TRBD2. The CDR3 sequence is 14 residues long. Germline trimming cut 7 bases from V and 6 bases from J; bases unmatched to any gene: 9. The germline V gene has CDR1 SNHLY and CDR2 FYNNEI. CDR3 region: CASKGGGWVNEQFF. The CDR3 nucleotides are TGTGCCAGCAAGGGCGGGGGATGGGTCAATGAGCAGTTCTTC.

This clone is a singleton in its sample. The chain combines TRBV6-6 with TRBJ2-2; D not certain. V was pared by 2 bases and J by 5 bases, with 9 bases between. Germline CDR1 reads MNHNY; CDR2 reads SVGAGI (reference sequence). The CDR3 contains 14 residues. CDR3 sequence reads: CASSYESLTGELFF. In DNA form, the CDR3 reads TGTGCCAGCAGTTACGAATCGCTAACCGGGGAGCTGTTTTTT.

The CDR3 DNA sequence: TGTGCCAGCAGCCGTTATCAACAGGGGTCGATTTACAATGAGCAGTTCTTC. Its protein product is CASSRYQQGSIYNEQFF. V is TRBV27 and J is TRBJ2-1; TRBD1 agrees at 7 bases. Germline-derived CDR1 and CDR2 are MNHEY and SMNVEV (reference sequence). The CDR3 consists of 17 residues. V lost 6 bases to trimming and J lost 4 bases; unmatched junction nucleotides: 15.

The chain joins TRBV7-2 to TRBJ1-2, with unresolved D. V lost 3 bases and J 5 bases, leaving 7 bases between the germline ends. The CDR3 extends over 12 amino acids. CDR1 is SGHTA and CDR2 is FQGNSA in the germline V gene. The CDR3 region has the DNA TGTGCCAGCAGCTTGACTGCTTATGGCTACACCTTC. It specifies CASSLTAYGYTF.

The J gene is TRBJ1-2, the V gene TRBV4-2; D is possibly TRBD1 (5 bases). The germline CDR1 and CDR2 sequences are LGHNA and YNFKEQ. V was clipped by 0 bases and J by 3 bases, with 11 bases between them. This CDR3 region has 15 residues. The CDR3 bases are TGTGCCAGCAGCCAAGATTCGGGGGACGACTATGGCTACACCTTC. This sequence encodes CASSQDSGDDYGYTF.

The V gene is TRBV29-1, the J gene TRBJ2-7; 9 nucleotides match TRBD2. Germline CDR1 reads SQVTM; CDR2 reads ANQGSEA. The CDR3 extends over 15 amino acids. V lost 0 bases, J lost 3 bases, and 6 bases stayed unmatched. The CDR3 protein is CSVEDAGGSNYEQYF. CDR3 nucleotides: TGCAGCGTTGAAGATGCGGGGGGGTCCAACTACGAGCAGTACTTC.

The chain joins TRBV5-1 to TRBJ2-7; tentatively, D is TRBD2 (5 bases). CDR3 length equals 17 residues. Germline-derived CDR1 and CDR2 are SGHRS and YFSETQ. V lost 0 bases and J lost 3, with 19 bases in between. The CDR3 loop is CASSLGGSVGFVYEQYF. The CDR3 DNA reads as TGCGCCAGCAGCTTGGGAGGGTCCGTGGGATTTGTCTACGAGCAGTACTTC. The whole variable domain, filled in from reference TRBV5-1 and TRBJ2-7, reads KAGVTQTPRYLIKTRGQQVTLSCSPISGHRSVSWYQQTPGQGLQFLFEYFSETQRNKGNFPGRFSGRQFSNSRSEMNVSTLELGDSALYLCASSLGGSVGFVYEQYFGPGTRLTVT.

The J gene is TRBJ2-7, the V gene TRBV9; D possibly corresponds to TRBD1 (7 bases). Germline CDR1 and CDR2: SGDLS and YYNGEE. Trimming shortened V by 4 bases and J by 2 bases, and 19 bases separated the two germline ends. The CDR3 sequence is 16 residues long. CDR3 in DNA: TGTGCCAGCAGCCCCTGGACAGGCGGGACCGCCTACGAGCAGTACTTC. It specifies CASSPWTGGTAYEQYF. The full variable domain, in which reference TRBV9 and TRBJ2-7 provide the parts outside the CDR3, is DSGVTQTPKHLITATGQRVTLRCSPRSGDLSVYWYQQSLDQGLQFLIQYYNGEERAKGNILERFSAQQFPDLHSELNLSSLELGDSALYFCASSPWTGGTAYEQYFGPGTRLTVT.

The chain carries TRBV18 and TRBJ2-7, with D possibly being TRBD2 (6 bases). The germline gives CDR1 KGHSH, CDR2 LQKENI. Trimming stripped 0 bases from V and 6 bases from J, with 15 bases between. This CDR3 contains 15 residues. The CDR3 loop reads CASSPPGGTSGEQYF. CDR3 coding DNA: TGTGCCAGCTCACCACCCGGGGGAACGTCGGGCGAGCAGTACTTC. Based on the CDR3 plus reference TRBV18 and TRBJ2-7, the full variable domain is NAGVMQNPRHLVRRRGQEARLRCSPMKGHSHVYWYRQLPEEGLKFMVYLQKENIIDESGMPKERFSAEFPKEGPSILRIQQVVRGDSAAYFCASSPPGGTSGEQYFGPGTRLTVT.

The gene calls are TRBV29-1 and TRBJ2-7, with a weak D call TRBD2 (6 bases). Germline V gives CDR1 SQVTM, CDR2 ANQGSEA. The CDR3 extends over 17 amino acids. Trimming stripped 6 bases from V and 0 bases from J, with 24 bases between. As DNA, the CDR3 is TGCAGCGTCTGGGCCCCCAGTCGGGGACTTAGCTCCTACGAGCAGTACTTC. Protein sequence: CSVWAPSRGLSSYEQYF.

The chain recombines TRBV5-6 with TRBJ1-1, with a possible D match to TRBD1 (5 bases). Between the trimmed V and J ends, which lost 4 bases and 9 bases, there was a span of 19 bases. CDR1 SGHDT and CDR2 YYEEEE come from the germline V gene. The CDR3 extends over 14 amino acids. The CDR3 is CASSPVKGGGKAFF. CDR3 sequence (DNA): TGTGCCAGCAGCCCCGTCAAGGGCGGGGGGAAAGCTTTCTTT.

The chain recombines TRBV6-5 with TRBJ1-5; TRBD1 agrees at 11 bases. CDR1 and CDR2 (germline): MNHEY, SVGAGI. The V and J ends lost 7 bases and 6 bases, in that order; junction bases with no gene match: 5. The length of the CDR3 is 14 residues. The CDR3 DNA reads as TGTGCCAGCACCAGGGACAGGGGGGCTCAGCCCCAGCATTTT. Translated, it gives CASTRDRGAQPQHF.

The chain joins TRBV9 to TRBJ2-7; 10 nucleotides align to TRBD1. Germline values: CDR1 SGDLS, CDR2 YYNGEE. The trim removed 4 bases at V and 6 bases at J, leaving 13 bases unmatched. The CDR3 has 16 amino acids. In DNA, the CDR3 is TGTGCCAGCAGCAATGACCGGGACAGGGGCGACTCCGAGCAGTACTTC. The encoded protein is CASSNDRDRGDSEQYF.

This chain connects TRBV6-1 to TRBJ1-1; D remains ambiguous. CDR1 is MNHNS and CDR2 is SASEGT in the germline V gene. This CDR3 region has 13 residues. Trimming removed 4 bases at V and 4 bases at J, with 10 bases between. The CDR3 region is CASSATQTTEAFF. The CDR3 nucleotides read TGTGCCAGCAGTGCGACACAAACCACTGAAGCTTTCTTT.

The chain links TRBV9 to TRBJ2-1; 11 nucleotides match TRBD2. Germline V gene sequence: CDR1 SGDLS, CDR2 YYNGEE. The CDR3 has 16 amino acids. V gave up 0 bases and J gave up 8 bases; unmatched junction bases: 7. The CDR3: CASSVGGSGGAYEQFF. CDR3 bases: TGTGCCAGCAGCGTAGGTGGTAGCGGGGGGGCCTATGAGCAGTTCTTC.

This chain uses TRBV19 with TRBJ1-3, with D unclear. Germline V gene sequence: CDR1 LNHDA, CDR2 SQIVND (reference sequence). CDR3 size: 11 residues. V shed 10 bases and J shed 2 bases, with 6 bases lying between them. In DNA, the CDR3 is TGTGCCACTCGGGCTGGAAACACCATATATTTT. This encodes CATRAGNTIYF. The variable domain in full, with the rest retrieved from reference TRBV19 and TRBJ1-3, is DGGITQSPKYLFRKEGQNVTLSCEQNLNHDAMYWYRQDPGQGLRLIYYSQIVNDFQKGDIAEGYSVSREKKESFPLTVTSAQKNPTAFYLCATRAGNTIYFGEGSWLTVV.

Worth noting for this clone: This same CDR3 is encoded by further DNA sequences in the sample. V usage is TRBV19 and J usage is TRBJ1-5; TRBD1 might be the D (5 bases). The ends were cut back, 0 bases at V and 7 bases at J, with 7 bases in the middle. The CDR3 length is 13 residues. Germline V gene data show CDR1 as LNHDA and CDR2 as SQIVND (reference sequence). In DNA form, the CDR3 reads TGTGCCAGTAGTATAGAGGGGGGGCAGCCCCAGCATTTT. Translated: CASSIEGGQPQHF.

The chain couples TRBV27 to TRBJ1-4; tentatively, D is TRBD1 (5 bases). The length of the CDR3 is 15 residues. V lost 5 bases to trimming and J lost 8 bases, with 18 bases between them. Germline V gene lookup returns CDR1 MNHEY and CDR2 SMNVEV (reference sequence). The CDR3 DNA sequence: TGTGCCAGCAGTATCCAGGGATCGATGGTCGAAAAACTGTTTTTT. Protein: CASSIQGSMVEKLFF.

This chain connects TRBV29-1 to TRBJ2-1; D perhaps matches TRBD1 (5 bases). Germline CDR1 SQVTM, CDR2 ANQGSEA. This CDR3 has 12 residues. Trimming pared 3 bases from V and 4 bases from J, leaving 7 bases between. The CDR3 is CSVDSGYNEQFF. CDR3 bases: TGCAGCGTTGATTCAGGGTACAATGAGCAGTTCTTC.

The chain uses TRBV7-9 and TRBJ2-3; 8 bases map to TRBD1. The junction had 7 bases not matched to a gene; V was cut back by 1 base and J by 4 bases. CDR1 SEHNR and CDR2 FQNEAQ come from the germline V gene (reference sequence). This CDR3 region has 16 residues. The CDR3 DNA is TGTGCCAGCAGCTTAGGGGGCAGGGGGCAGGCAGATACGCAGTATTTT. Its translation is CASSLGGRGQADTQYF.

V and J are TRBV5-1 and TRBJ2-7; 8 positions agree with TRBD2. The CDR3 extends over 15 amino acids. CDR1 and CDR2 (germline): SGHRS, YFSETQ. V dropped 0 bases and J dropped 3; count of bases not matched to a gene: 5. In DNA form, the CDR3 reads TGCGCCAGCAGCTTGGCTACGGGGGGGTTCTACGAGCAGTACTTC. It specifies CASSLATGGFYEQYF.

In regard to this clone: Within the sample, other DNA sequences also encode this same CDR3. The V and J genes are TRBV30 and TRBJ1-5; D not certain. Trimming took off 0 bases at V and 0 bases at J, with 9 bases between the two ends. The CDR3 is made up of 15 amino acids. Germline V CDR1 and CDR2: GTSNPN, SVGIG (reference sequence). In nucleotides, the CDR3 is TGTGCCTGGAGTGTACGGGGTTATAGCAATCAGCCCCAGCATTTT. It encodes CAWSVRGYSNQPQHF.

The genes are TRBV10-1 and TRBJ2-3; D ambiguous. Germline lookup yields CDR1 WNHNN and CDR2 SYGVQD (reference sequence). The CDR3 has 13 residues. Trimming left V 5 bases short and J 3 bases short, with 9 bases between. The CDR3 DNA sequence: TGCGCCAGCAGTCAGGTGGCAACAGATACGCAGTATTTT. As protein: CASSQVATDTQYF.

The chain links TRBV4-1 to TRBJ2-1; D is possibly TRBD2 (6 bases). The length of the CDR3 is 15 residues. Germline V gene lookup returns CDR1 MGHRA and CDR2 YSYEKL. V lost 1 base, J lost 2 bases, and 9 bases lay in between. The CDR3 sequence is CASSQVPGAYNEQFF. The CDR3 DNA reads as TGCGCCAGCAGCCAAGTCCCGGGGGCCTACAATGAGCAGTTCTTC.